This TCR beta chain was identified during a study of blood T cell repertoires in COVID-19. Original data processing: By means of reference gene primer amplification, nucleated cell counts were estimated. This table comes from immunoSEQ multiplex PCR, and its TCRdb copy is limited to in-frame clones, with some not included. V and J calls and clone size are copied from that table; D and trimming were computed from the DNA. This table has more than 300,000 clones, roughly 91% appearing once. Points on this clone: The same CDR3 can be traced to other DNA sequences in this sample.

The CDR3 consists of 13 residues. Germline CDR1 reads LGHNA; CDR2 reads YNFKEQ. V shed 0 bases and J shed 6 bases, with 8 bases lying between them. The sequence was obtained from a woman between 18 and 29 years old who had recovered from COVID-19. Material: PBMCs or T cells enriched from blood (not recorded which). The chain uses TRBV4-2 and TRBJ1-1; D unclear. The CDR3 nucleotides are TGTGCCAGCAGCCAAGAAGGAGGCGCTGAAGCTTTCTTT. It translates to CASSQEGGAEAFF.